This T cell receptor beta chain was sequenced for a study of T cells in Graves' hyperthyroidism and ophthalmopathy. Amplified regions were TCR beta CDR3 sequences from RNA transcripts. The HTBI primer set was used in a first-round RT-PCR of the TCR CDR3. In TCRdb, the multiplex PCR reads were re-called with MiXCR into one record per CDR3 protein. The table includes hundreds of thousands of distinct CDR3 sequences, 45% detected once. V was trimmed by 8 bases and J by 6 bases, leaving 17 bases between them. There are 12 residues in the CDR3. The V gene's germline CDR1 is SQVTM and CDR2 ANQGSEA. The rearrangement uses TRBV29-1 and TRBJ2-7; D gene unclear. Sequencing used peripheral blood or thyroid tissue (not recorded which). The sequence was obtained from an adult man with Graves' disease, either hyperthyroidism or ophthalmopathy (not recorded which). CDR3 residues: CSYSGPLGEQYF. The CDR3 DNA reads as TGCAGCTACTCCGGGCCTCTCGGCGAGCAGTACTTC.